Shown below are 26 T cell receptor beta chains from a single sample sequenced in a study of low-dose radiotherapy and immunotherapy resistance in tumors. Noted time point: before trial treatment. Both TCRalpha and TCRbeta chains were reverse transcribed with V-gene-specific primers. The TCRs were subjected to amplification over approximately 20 PCR cycles employing a constant-region primer in conjunction with a V-primer adapter. A single record per CDR3 protein comes from TCRdb applying MiXCR to the reads. Of about 89,000 distinct CDR3 sequences detected, 9% to 9.5% appear once; the ten largest clones hold 0.95% to 1.3%. The source was PBMCs, collected before treatment. These receptors came from a male donor with prostate cancer.

Ten or more counts support this clonotype. V gene TRBV28 combines with J gene TRBJ2-6; D might be TRBD1 (6 bases). Germline CDR1 and CDR2: MDHEN and SYDVKM. The CDR3 is 16 residues long. Between the trimmed V and J ends, which lost 6 bases and 4 bases, there was a span of 16 bases. CDR3 region: CASRPGHVYGANVLTF. CDR3 nucleotides: TGTGCCAGCAGGCCGGGACACGTGTACGGGGCCAACGTCCTGACTTTC. Full variable domain (remainder filled in from reference TRBV28 and TRBJ2-6): DVKVTQSSRYLVKRTGEKVFLECVQDMDHENMFWYRQDPGLGLRLIYFSYDVKMKEKGDIPEGYSVSREKKERFSLILESASTNQTSMYLCASRPGHVYGANVLTFGAGSRLTVL.

In its sample, this clonotype was seen many times. This chain uses TRBV19 with TRBJ1-2, with unresolved D. The V gene's germline CDR1 is LNHDA and CDR2 SQIVND (reference sequence). The V and J ends lost 5 bases and 6 bases respectively, with 19 bases between them. This CDR3 has 15 amino acids. CDR3 in DNA: TGTGCCAGTAGTCTCGGTGCGGAAACAGCGAATGGCTACACCTTC. This translates into CASSLGAETANGYTF.

Of note for this clonotype: This likely came from a read error, as a far larger clone is one base away. The J gene is TRBJ2-1, the V gene TRBV5-8, with 11 bases aligning to TRBD1. The V segment lost 4 bases and the J segment 10 bases; nucleotides outside the gene matches: 10. This CDR3 has 15 amino acids. The V gene's germline CDR1 is SGHTS and CDR2 YDEGEE. The CDR3 loop reads CASSRSGQGAYEQFF. The CDR3 bases are TGTGCCAGCAGCCGCAGCGGACAGGGGGCATACGAGCAGTTCTTC.

This clonotype appeared many times. The DNA of the CDR3 is TGCAGCGCCCGGACAGGGGTTAATTCACCCCTCCACTTT. Protein sequence: CSARTGVNSPLHF. The J gene is TRBJ1-6, the V gene TRBV29-1; 9 bases align to TRBD1. Germline CDR1 SQVTM, CDR2 ANQGSEA. V lost 7 bases and J lost 6; bases outside the gene matches: 4. The CDR3 has 13 amino acids.

V and J are TRBV24-1 and TRBJ2-1; 10 nucleotides match TRBD2. CDR3 length equals 16 residues. V shed 3 bases and J 5 bases; nucleotides not matched to a gene: 6. Germline V gives CDR1 KGHDR, CDR2 SFDVKD. This CDR3 is CATSDPRTSGNNEQFF. The CDR3 bases are TGTGCCACCAGTGATCCCCGGACTAGCGGTAACAATGAGCAGTTCTTC.

This clonotype came up many times. The rearrangement uses TRBV10-2 and TRBJ2-7; TRBD2 is a possible D gene (6 bases). The V end lost 8 bases, the J end lost 2 bases, and 25 bases lay between the germline ends. The CDR3 is made up of 17 amino acids. Germline CDR1 and CDR2: WSHSY and SAAADI. The CDR3 nucleotides read TGCGCCAGCGTGGGGGGTAATGCGGGACCGAAGACCTACGAGCAGTACTTC. This codes for CASVGGNAGPKTYEQYF.

This clonotype was counted ten times or more. Mismatch with germline at one junction end may stem from a read error. The chain couples TRBV28 to TRBJ2-5; a weak D match, TRBD1 (5 bases). This CDR3 is 13 amino acids long. Germline loops: CDR1 MDHEN, CDR2 SYDVKM. The CDR3 here is CASSLGREETQYF. CDR3 in DNA: TGCGCCAGCAGCCTCGGCAGGGAAGAGACCCAGTACTTC.

Ten or more counts support this clonotype. The chain is built from TRBV6-5 and TRBJ2-1; TRBD2 agrees at 10 bases. The germline V gene encodes CDR1 MNHEY and CDR2 SVGAGI. V was pared by 5 bases and J by 9 bases, with 7 bases of the junction left unmatched. This CDR3 has 14 residues. The CDR3 region has the DNA TGTGCCAGCAGTGCGGGACTAGCGCACCGTGAGCAGTTCTTC. This translates into CASSAGLAHREQFF.

This chain uses TRBV28 with TRBJ1-5, with D uncertain. Germline CDR1 and CDR2: MDHEN and SYDVKM. V was cut by 3 bases and J by 1 base, with 13 bases left in between. This CDR3 spans 16 amino acids. The CDR3 protein is CASSLKREGSNQPQHF. CDR3 DNA: TGTGCCAGCAGTTTGAAGAGGGAAGGGAGCAATCAGCCCCAGCATTTT. Full variable domain (remainder filled in from reference TRBV28 and TRBJ1-5): DVKVTQSSRYLVKRTGEKVFLECVQDMDHENMFWYRQDPGLGLRLIYFSYDVKMKEKGDIPEGYSVSREKKERFSLILESASTNQTSMYLCASSLKREGSNQPQHFGDGTRLSIL.

The table lists this clonotype with many counts. The gene calls are TRBV15 and TRBJ2-3; tentatively, D is TRBD2 (5 bases). Trimming shortened V by 0 bases and J by 5 bases, and 9 bases separated the two germline ends. Germline V gene lookup returns CDR1 LNHNV and CDR2 YYDKDF (reference sequence). This CDR3 contains 14 residues. CDR3: CATSRDASGDTQYF. For the CDR3, the DNA is TGTGCCACCAGCAGAGATGCCAGCGGAGATACGCAGTATTTT.

This clonotype was observed at least ten times. V gene TRBV29-1 combines with J gene TRBJ2-5; 9 bases align to TRBD1. The CDR3 sequence is 13 residues long. J was trimmed by 7 bases and V by 4 bases; bases with no gene match: 7. In germline, CDR1 is SQVTM, CDR2 ANQGSEA. In DNA, the CDR3 is TGCAGCGTTGGGGACAGGGCGTCAGGGACCCAGTACTTC. Amino acids: CSVGDRASGTQYF.

Details on this clonotype: A much larger clone lies one base from this, so it may be a read error. The CDR3 loop is CASSLPFSISLIRPGGYTF. The DNA for the CDR3 is TGTGCCAGCAGCCTACCCTTTTCTATTTCTCTAATCCGTCCGGGTGGCTACACCTTC. This chain joins TRBV28 and TRBJ1-2; D is unclear. Germline V gives CDR1 MDHEN, CDR2 SYDVKM. V was clipped by 6 bases and J by 7 bases, with 33 bases between them. The CDR3 loop spans 19 amino acids.

This clonotype came up many times. The chain employs TRBV21-1 and TRBJ1-6. TRBV21-1 represents a pseudogene. The CDR3 loop spans 14 amino acids. The CDR3 DNA follows: TGTGCCAGCAGCCTTAAGGCCAAGAATTCACCCCTCCACTTT. It specifies CASSLKAKNSPLHF.

Many counts were recorded for this clonotype. V gene TRBV5-1 combines with J gene TRBJ1-3; D is ambiguous. CDR1 is SGHRS and CDR2 is YFSETQ in the germline V gene. This CDR3 has 15 amino acids. V was pared by 0 bases and J by 1 base, with 8 bases between. The CDR3 loop is CASSLDVQSGNTIYF. CDR3 bases: TGCGCCAGCAGCTTGGATGTCCAGTCTGGAAACACCATATATTTT.

This clonotype was counted at least ten times. DNA for the CDR3: TGCAGCGTCCTCACTGGAAACACCATATATTTT. Translating it yields CSVLTGNTIYF. This chain uses TRBV29-1 with TRBJ1-3; D ambiguous. The length of the CDR3 is 11 residues. CDR1 is SQVTM and CDR2 is ANQGSEA in the germline V gene. V lost 6 bases and J 2 bases, leaving 5 bases between the germline ends.

This clonotype was counted at least ten times. The chain employs TRBV25-1 and TRBJ2-1; 9 bases are shared with TRBD1. J was trimmed by 7 bases and V by 5 bases; bases with no gene match: 9. The V gene's germline CDR1 is MGHDK and CDR2 SYGVNS. The CDR3 covers 15 residues. CDR3 nucleotides: TGTGCCAGCAGTAGAGATCGGACAGGGGAAAATGAGCAGTTCTTC. Translated, it gives CASSRDRTGENEQFF.

This clonotype was counted many times. V gene TRBV19 combines with J gene TRBJ2-7; no definite D call. The CDR3 has 12 amino acids. With 1 base removed from V and 8 bases from J, the gap between germline ends came to 9 bases. From germline, CDR1 is LNHDA and CDR2 SQIVND (reference sequence). CDR3 protein: CASSIGSAQQYF. The CDR3 coding sequence is TGTGCCAGTAGTATAGGAAGCGCACAGCAGTACTTC.

This clonotype appeared many times. The chain joins TRBV6-2 or TRBV6-3 to TRBJ2-1, with D unclear. The germline CDR1 and CDR2 sequences are MNHEY and SVGEGT. This CDR3 is built from 16 residues. V lost 2 bases, J lost 5 bases, and 16 bases lay in between. The DNA of the CDR3 is TGTGCCAGCAGTTACGGTGGTCCCCCCCGGCACAATGAGCAGTTCTTC. Translating it yields CASSYGGPPRHNEQFF.

The sample holds many counts of this clonotype. The J gene is TRBJ2-1, the V gene TRBV20-1; 9 bases line up with TRBD2. Germline CDR1 reads DFQATT; CDR2 reads SNEGSKA (reference sequence). V lost 6 bases to trimming and J lost 5 bases; unmatched junction nucleotides: 14. CDR3 length: 16 residues. CDR3 loop: CSALLGGRAGNNEQFF. In nucleotides, the CDR3 is TGCAGTGCCCTCCTAGGCGGGAGGGCCGGGAACAATGAGCAGTTCTTC.

This clonotype was seen ten or more times. The chain recombines TRBV2 with TRBJ1-2, with D tentatively TRBD1 (5 bases). This CDR3 is 14 amino acids long. V shed 8 bases and J shed 2 bases, with 15 bases lying between them. CDR1 SNHLY and CDR2 FYNNEI come from the germline V gene. This CDR3 reads CASGGRTQNYGYTF. In nucleotides, the CDR3 is TGTGCCAGCGGGGGACGGACACAAAACTATGGCTACACCTTC.

Notes on this clonotype: Mismatch with germline at one junction end may stem from a read error. CDR3 in amino acids: CPSSYGANQPQHF. CDR3 in DNA: TGTCCCAGCAGTTACGGCGCCAATCAGCCCCAGCATTTT. The V call is TRBV6-6, the J call TRBJ1-5, with D hard to call. The CDR3 extends over 13 amino acids. Germline CDR1 MNHNY, CDR2 SVGAGI (reference sequence).

In this sample, this clonotype turned up many times. The chain joins TRBV28 to TRBJ1-2; D is perhaps TRBD1 (6 bases). The CDR3 length is 14 residues. Germline CDR1 is MDHEN and CDR2 is SYDVKM. V dropped 5 bases and J dropped 0 bases, with 10 bases sitting between them. The CDR3 DNA reads as TGTGCCAGCAGTATGGGACACGCTAACTATGGCTACACCTTC. This sequence encodes CASSMGHANYGYTF.

V gene TRBV9 combines with J gene TRBJ2-3; 12 bases map to TRBD2. This CDR3 has 19 residues. V dropped 2 bases and J dropped 0; count of bases not matched to a gene: 10. Germline V gives CDR1 SGDLS, CDR2 YYNGEE. In nucleotides, the CDR3 is TGTGCCAGCAGCGTTTCAACCGGGACTAGCGGGCTTAGCACAGATACGCAGTATTTT. Its translation is CASSVSTGTSGLSTDTQYF. Full variable domain (rest looked up from reference TRBV9 and TRBJ2-3): DSGVTQTPKHLITATGQRVTLRCSPRSGDLSVYWYQQSLDQGLQFLIQYYNGEERAKGNILERFSAQQFPDLHSELNLSSLELGDSALYFCASSVSTGTSGLSTDTQYFGPGTRLTVL.

Ten or more counts support this clonotype. V usage is TRBV28 and J usage is TRBJ2-4; weak D call: TRBD1 (6 bases). Germline V gene sequence: CDR1 MDHEN, CDR2 SYDVKM. The CDR3 has 13 amino acids. Trimming pared 6 bases from V and 9 bases from J, leaving 15 bases between. The CDR3 nucleotides are TGTGCCAGCAGGGACAGTTCCTTCGGCATTCAGTACTTC. It codes for CASRDSSFGIQYF.

This clonotype was counted at least ten times. This chain links TRBV4-2 with TRBJ2-4; perhaps TRBD2 as D (6 bases). Germline V gene lookup returns CDR1 LGHNA and CDR2 YNFKEQ. The CDR3 extends over 16 amino acids. V was pared by 0 bases and J by 3 bases, with 12 bases between. The CDR3 loop is CASSQDGSGVKNIQYF. The CDR3 nucleotides are TGTGCCAGCAGCCAAGATGGATCGGGGGTCAAAAACATTCAGTACTTC.

This clonotype was recorded at least ten times. This rearrangement joins TRBV7-2 to TRBJ2-6, with 9 bases lining up with TRBD1. The CDR3 totals 18 residues. Trimming took 2 bases from V and 3 from J; bases not matched to a gene: 8. Looked up from germline, CDR1 is SGHTA and CDR2 is FQGNSA. The CDR3 protein is CASSLSGQGFGGANVLTF. CDR3 DNA sequence: TGTGCCAGCAGCTTATCCGGACAGGGGTTTGGTGGGGCCAACGTCCTGACTTTC.